This T cell receptor (beta chain) appears in the sequencing data of a study of Ad26.COV2.S vaccination and SARS-CoV-2 variants. Clones were read by immunoSEQ multiplex PCR, and TCRdb kept only the in-frame ones, dropping some. This sample has about 350,000 clones; approximately 84% occur once, and the top ten carry about 3.3%. Treatment indicated: 15 to 20 received Ad26.COV2.S at low or high dose, single or two shots; five or six received placebo; per-sample allocation not given. The investigators took samples on day 63 after the first vaccine or placebo injection. The CDR3 loop spans 15 amino acids. Germline CDR1 WNHNN, CDR2 SYGVQD (reference sequence). Trimming removed 7 bases from V and 5 bases from J; junction bases left unmatched: 11.

The TCR sequence derives from a person aged 18 to 65 who received the Ad26.COV2.S COVID-19 vaccine or a placebo. V usage is TRBV10-1 and J usage is TRBJ2-3, with 8 bases aligning to TRBD1. The material was peripheral blood, obtained in a trial of Ad26.COV2.S vaccine versus placebo. The CDR3: CASTADRDELDTQYF. CDR3 in DNA: TGCGCCAGCACCGCGGACAGGGACGAGTTAGATACGCAGTATTTT.